The 16 T cell receptor beta chains listed next were all sequenced from one sample in a study of spatial heterogeneity in lung cancer. Time point noted: sample taken at primary tumor resection. No antigens are known for them. Notes on the study in general: Tumors with more nonsynonymous mutations had more expanded intratumoral alpha and beta TCRs.

TCRdb re-analysed the 5' RACE reads in MiXCR, keeping a single row per CDR3 protein. The sample carries around 9,300 distinct CDR3 sequences, approximately 53% recorded once. Sequencing used lung tumor tissue, obtained at surgery. These receptors all stem from a female donor with early-stage non-small cell lung cancer.

About this clonotype itself: Because the library targeted alpha chains, this beta chain is an off-target read whose size means little. The rearrangement links TRBV4-1 to TRBJ2-3; D not certain. Germline CDR1 and CDR2: MGHRA and YSYEKL. Trimming pared 0 bases from V and 2 bases from J, leaving 15 bases between. The CDR3 spans 17 residues. The CDR3 reads CASSQEQIPRPTDTQYF. CDR3 DNA: TGCGCCAGCAGCCAAGAACAGATCCCCAGACCCACAGATACGCAGTATTTT.

About this clonotype itself: This beta chain represents an off-target read in a library built for alpha chains; its size is of limited meaning. The chain joins TRBV5-1 to TRBJ1-2; 9 nucleotides align to TRBD1. The CDR3 is 15 amino acids. J gave up 4 bases and V 1 base, and 5 bases lay outside the gene matches. Germline V lookup: CDR1 SGHRS, CDR2 YFSETQ. CDR3 residues: CASSLSTGGTYGYTF. The CDR3 DNA follows: TGCGCCAGCAGCTTGTCCACAGGGGGCACCTATGGCTACACCTTC.

By share, this clonotype counts as large (0.1 to 1%). This beta chain was picked up by a library intended for alpha chains and is off target, so its count carries little meaning. This chain uses TRBV2 with TRBJ2-2, with D possibly matching TRBD2 (6 bases). This CDR3 region has 15 residues. Trimming shortened V by 1 base and J by 6 bases, and 12 bases separated the two germline ends. Germline V lookup: CDR1 SNHLY, CDR2 FYNNEI. The CDR3 spells CASSEGRVVPGELFF. The CDR3 DNA reads TGTGCCAGCAGTGAAGGGAGGGTTGTCCCCGGGGAGCTGTTTTTT.

Comments on this clonotype: This beta chain is off target for a library built for alpha chains, so its abundance means little. The rearrangement links TRBV20-1 to TRBJ1-1; no reliable D call. CDR3 length equals 13 residues. CDR1 is DFQATT and CDR2 is SNEGSKA in the germline V gene (reference sequence). Trimming took off 0 bases at V and 4 bases at J, with 9 bases between the two ends. This CDR3 reads CSARETEGTEAFF. CDR3 nucleotides: TGCAGTGCTAGAGAAACGGAGGGCACTGAAGCTTTCTTT.

Concerning this clonotype: In a library made to pick up alpha chains, this beta chain is a stray read with a size that means little. The chain employs TRBV6-6 and TRBJ1-2; no reliable D call. Germline CDR1 and CDR2: MNHNY and SVGAGI (reference sequence). The CDR3 extends over 14 amino acids. The germline V and J ends were trimmed by 7 bases and 1 base, with 13 bases remaining between them. DNA for the CDR3: TGTGCCAGCACCACCCCGGTGGATAACTATGGCTACACCTTC. It translates to CASTTPVDNYGYTF.

As to this clonotype: This beta chain was picked up by a library intended for alpha chains and is off target, so its count carries little meaning. The chain recombines TRBV20-1 with TRBJ1-3; weak D call: TRBD1 (5 bases). Trimming cost V 3 bases and J 2 bases, with 11 bases left between them. This CDR3 is 14 amino acids long. The germline gives CDR1 DFQATT, CDR2 SNEGSKA (reference sequence). This CDR3 is CSARAREAGNTIYF. The CDR3 nucleotides are TGCAGTGCTAGGGCCAGGGAAGCTGGAAACACCATATATTTT.

About this clonotype itself: In a library made to pick up alpha chains, this beta chain is a stray read with a size that means little. The chain couples TRBV6-1 to TRBJ1-3; TRBD1 is a possible D gene (5 bases). Per the germline V gene, CDR1 is MNHNS and CDR2 is SASEGT. The CDR3 totals 16 residues. V lost 8 bases and J lost 0, with 17 bases in between. The CDR3: CASLAPGLPSGNTIYF. The CDR3 bases are TGTGCCAGCCTCGCACCGGGACTCCCCTCTGGAAACACCATATATTTT.

About this clonotype: For a library built for alpha chains, this beta chain is a stray read; little rests on its size. The rearrangement uses TRBV20-1 and TRBJ2-7; D perhaps matches TRBD2 (5 bases). This CDR3 is built from 12 residues. V gave up 0 bases and J gave up 6 bases, with 9 bases separating them. Germline V gene lookup returns CDR1 DFQATT and CDR2 SNEGSKA (reference sequence). CDR3 protein: CSARDIGSEQYF. The CDR3 nucleotides read TGCAGTGCTAGAGATATAGGGAGCGAGCAGTACTTC.

In the case of this clonotype: The size of this beta chain means little, since it is a stray read in a library made for alpha chains. The J gene is TRBJ1-3, the V gene TRBV12-3 or TRBV12-4, with D hard to call. Trimming took off 6 bases at V and 4 bases at J, with 13 bases between the two ends. CDR3 length: 14 residues. The DNA of the CDR3 is TGTGCCAGCAGCACGGGATCCCGAGGAAACACCATATATTTT. This encodes CASSTGSRGNTIYF.

For this clonotype: Within a library made for alpha chains, this beta chain is off target, and its count is uninformative. The J gene is TRBJ1-2, the V gene TRBV7-2; D is undetermined. The length of the CDR3 is 16 residues. The V gene's germline CDR1 is SGHTA and CDR2 FQGNSA. The ends were cut back, 3 bases at V and 2 bases at J, with 16 bases in the middle. CDR3 sequence: CASSFDRGPRNYGYTF. The CDR3 DNA is TGTGCCAGCAGCTTTGATAGAGGACCGAGAAACTATGGCTACACCTTC.

This clonotype turned up a few times. The library was prepared for alpha chains; this beta chain is a stray read, so its frequency means little. The chain combines TRBV4-2 with TRBJ2-1; 8 nucleotides match TRBD2. The V gene's germline CDR1 is LGHNA and CDR2 YNFKEQ. CDR3 length: 15 amino acids. J was trimmed by 12 bases and V by 1 base; bases with no gene match: 11. CDR3 sequence (DNA): TGTGCCAGCAGCCAAGCCGGGACTAGAGTTAGTGGGCAGTTCTTC. As protein: CASSQAGTRVSGQFF.

With regard to this clonotype: A library made for alpha chains picked up this beta chain off target, so its size means little. The chain joins TRBV6-2 or TRBV6-3 to TRBJ1-5, with D possibly TRBD1 on 5 matching bases. Trimming left V 4 bases short and J 7 bases short, with 14 bases between. The germline V gene has CDR1 MNHEY and CDR2 SVGEGT. There are 14 residues in the CDR3. CDR3 nucleotide sequence: TGTGCCAGCAGTTTGTGGGGGGGAAGGCAGCCCCAGCATTTT. This sequence encodes CASSLWGGRQPQHF.

Comments on this clonotype: This beta chain is an unintended read in a library built for alpha chains; its size means little. V and J are TRBV7-9 and TRBJ2-3; D possibly matches TRBD1 or TRBD2 (5 bases each). CDR3 length: 15 amino acids. The V end lost 4 bases, the J end lost 3 bases, and 14 bases lay between the germline ends. Germline lookup yields CDR1 SEHNR and CDR2 FQNEAQ (reference sequence). The CDR3 DNA is TGTGCCAGCAGCTATTGGGACCCGGTTACAGATACGCAGTATTTT. Translated: CASSYWDPVTDTQYF.

Points on this clonotype: Since the library was made to target alpha chains, this beta chain is a stray read and its abundance is not meaningful. J is TRBJ2-7 and V is TRBV3-1; TRBD2 agrees at 8 bases. Germline V lookup: CDR1 LGHDT, CDR2 YNNKEL (reference sequence). This CDR3 spans 15 amino acids. Trimming cost V 3 bases and J 2 bases; bases outside gene matches: 6. CDR3 DNA sequence: TGTGCCAGCAGCCAGAGGAGCGGGGGTCCCTACGAGCAGTACTTC. Amino acids: CASSQRSGGPYEQYF.

This clonotype appeared a few times. Little can be read into the size of this beta chain, an off-target read in a library designed for alpha chains. The chain combines TRBV27 with TRBJ1-4, with a tentative D call TRBD1 (6 bases). The CDR3 extends over 16 amino acids. V dropped 3 bases and J dropped 0 bases, with 11 bases sitting between them. Per the germline V gene, CDR1 is MNHEY and CDR2 is SMNVEV (reference sequence). This CDR3 reads CASSFGRGSTNEKLFF. The DNA for the CDR3 is TGTGCCAGCAGTTTCGGCAGGGGCTCAACTAATGAAAAACTGTTTTTT.

Details on this clonotype: Because this beta chain is a stray read in a library intended to capture alpha chains, its abundance should not be given much weight. The rearrangement uses TRBV12-3 or TRBV12-4 and TRBJ1-5; D is perhaps TRBD1 (6 bases). Trimming took 2 bases from V and 7 from J, leaving 9 bases between them. The CDR3 sequence is 13 residues long. CDR3 DNA: TGTGCCAGCAGTTTATACAGGGCCCAGCCCCAGCATTTT. Protein sequence: CASSLYRAQPQHF.